Shown below are 29 T cell receptor beta chains from a single sample sequenced in a study of regulatory T cells in long-lasting Graves disease. This sample's time point: persistent/refractory GD, antithyroid drugs over 5 years with positive TRAb. PBMCs were the source of the RNA used for TCR sequencing. Arm-PCR of CDR3 regions and iRepertoire HTBI primers were the basis on which TCR beta libraries were built. TCRdb re-derived calls from the multiplex PCR reads in MiXCR, one entry per CDR3 protein. The profile shows 390,000 or so distinct CDR3 sequences, around 23% of them singletons. The material was peripheral blood mononuclear cells (PBMCs), obtained when the disease was refractory, from a patient treated with antithyroid drugs. The receptors shown here come from a woman in her 40s with Graves disease.

The gene calls are TRBV5-4 and TRBJ2-7; 13 nucleotides agree with TRBD2. The CDR3 runs to 16 residues. Per germline, CDR1 SGHNT and CDR2 YYREEE (reference sequence). V shed 4 bases, J shed 1 base, and the junction held 5 bases outside the gene matches. CDR3 coding DNA: TGTGCCAGCAGCAAAGGGACTAGCGGGAATTCCTACGAGCAGTACTTC. It is translated as CASSKGTSGNSYEQYF.

The rearrangement joins TRBV29-1 to TRBJ2-1; 11 nucleotides align to TRBD2. The germline V gene encodes CDR1 SQVTM and CDR2 ANQGSEA. The V and J ends lost 2 bases and 12 bases, in that order; junction bases with no gene match: 12. This CDR3 comprises 15 residues. CDR3 sequence (DNA): TGCAGCGTTGAATTAGTGGCTAGCGGGAGGTGGATGCAGTTCTTC. Its translation: CSVELVASGRWMQFF.

Only a few counts were recorded for this clonotype. V and J are TRBV19 and TRBJ1-1; the D gene is possibly TRBD1 (6 bases). V lost 7 bases and J 7 bases, leaving 16 bases between the germline ends. The CDR3 sequence is 13 residues long. CDR1 LNHDA and CDR2 SQIVND come from the germline V gene (reference sequence). In DNA form, the CDR3 reads TGTGCCAGTAAACAGGGTGGTATCGGTGAAGCTTTCTTT. It specifies CASKQGGIGEAFF.

This clonotype occurred many times. This chain links TRBV7-8 with TRBJ2-5; 10 bases map to TRBD2. This CDR3 comprises 14 residues. V dropped 7 bases and J dropped 2; count of bases not matched to a gene: 4. Germline-derived CDR1 and CDR2 are SGHVS and FQNEAQ. The DNA for the CDR3 is TGTGCCAGCATCCTACTAGCGGGACAAGAGACCCAGTACTTC. Protein: CASILLAGQETQYF.

This chain links TRBV6-1 with TRBJ2-1; D perhaps matches TRBD2 (5 bases). Germline V gene sequence: CDR1 MNHNS, CDR2 SASEGT. V lost 11 bases to trimming and J lost 9 bases, with 11 bases between them. The CDR3 has 10 residues. CDR3: CAAQAGEQFF. The CDR3 DNA sequence: TGTGCCGCCCAGGCGGGTGAGCAGTTCTTC.

This clonotype was recorded at least ten times. The chain joins TRBV28 to TRBJ1-5; the D is unclear. The V gene lost 6 bases and the J gene lost 9 bases, with 12 bases spanning the gap. Germline lookup yields CDR1 MDHEN and CDR2 SYDVKM. The CDR3 has 12 amino acids. The CDR3 DNA follows: TGTGCCAGCAGCTCTGGAGGGTCGCCCCAGCATTTT. It codes for CASSSGGSPQHF.

This rearrangement joins TRBV19 to TRBJ2-7; D remains ambiguous. CDR1 LNHDA and CDR2 SQIVND come from the germline V gene (reference sequence). This CDR3 is built from 16 residues. With 4 bases removed from V and 0 bases from J, the gap between germline ends came to 16 bases. The CDR3 spells CASSTSWTEGSYEQYF. The CDR3 DNA reads as TGTGCCAGTAGTACCTCGTGGACCGAAGGCTCCTACGAGCAGTACTTC. The full variable domain, in which reference TRBV19 and TRBJ2-7 provide the parts outside the CDR3, is DGGITQSPKYLFRKEGQNVTLSCEQNLNHDAMYWYRQDPGQGLRLIYYSQIVNDFQKGDIAEGYSVSREKKESFPLTVTSAQKNPTAFYLCASSTSWTEGSYEQYFGPGTRLTVT.

The table lists this clonotype with a few counts. The V and J genes are TRBV2 and TRBJ2-3; perhaps D is TRBD1 or TRBD2 (5 bases each). V was pared by 4 bases and J by 2 bases, with 13 bases between. The CDR3 has 15 residues. The V gene's germline CDR1 is SNHLY and CDR2 FYNNEI. CDR3 nucleotides: TGTGCCAGCAGTGTGGGACCGATTCCCACAGATACGCAGTATTTT. It specifies CASSVGPIPTDTQYF.

This clonotype was detected many times. The chain combines TRBV2 with TRBJ1-1; 7 nucleotides align to TRBD1. Trimming at V came to 6 bases and at J to 4 bases, leaving 5 bases not matched to a gene. Germline-derived CDR1 and CDR2 are SNHLY and FYNNEI. CDR3 length: 13 amino acids. DNA of the CDR3: TGTGCCAGCAGCTCCAGGGGGGGCACTGAAGCTTTCTTT. This gives the protein CASSSRGGTEAFF.

This clonotype was observed a few times. The CDR3 DNA sequence: TGTGCCAGCAGCTTATCGGCCAGCTCCTACGAGCAGTACTTC. Protein sequence: CASSLSASSYEQYF. The chain couples TRBV7-2 to TRBJ2-7; D gene uncertain. V was clipped by 2 bases and J by 0 bases, with 8 bases between them. The CDR3 is 14 residues long. Germline V gives CDR1 SGHTA, CDR2 FQGNSA.

This clonotype was seen ten or more times. The gene calls are TRBV7-2 and TRBJ2-6, with D tentatively TRBD1 (6 bases). This CDR3 spans 17 amino acids. V gave up 5 bases and J gave up 4 bases, with 18 bases separating them. Germline loops: CDR1 SGHTA, CDR2 FQGNSA. Here the CDR3 DNA reads TGTGCCAGCAGCCCCCGACGAACAGGGAGAGGGGCCAACGTCCTGACTTTC. This sequence encodes CASSPRRTGRGANVLTF.

This clonotype was observed a few times. V usage is TRBV9 and J usage is TRBJ1-4; 7 nucleotides match TRBD1. The CDR3 spans 15 residues. Germline lookup yields CDR1 SGDLS and CDR2 YYNGEE. J gave up 3 bases and V 0 bases, and 2 bases lay outside the gene matches. CDR3 sequence reads: CASSVAGGSNEKLFF. CDR3 DNA sequence: TGTGCCAGCAGCGTAGCAGGGGGATCTAATGAAAAACTGTTTTTT.

The chain is built from TRBV14 and TRBJ1-4; possible D gene TRBD1, 5 bases. V shed 0 bases and J shed 5 bases, with 13 bases lying between them. This CDR3 comprises 16 residues. The germline gives CDR1 SGHDN, CDR2 FVKESK. DNA for the CDR3: TGTGCCAGCAGCCAAGATTTGCAGGGAGAGAATGAAAAACTGTTTTTT. This encodes CASSQDLQGENEKLFF.

The chain carries TRBV20-1 and TRBJ2-7; maybe TRBD1 (6 bases). The V gene's germline CDR1 is DFQATT and CDR2 SNEGSKA (reference sequence). The CDR3 runs 14 residues. The ends were cut back, 0 bases at V and 4 bases at J, with 13 bases in the middle. The CDR3 DNA is TGCAGTGCTAGAGAGCCGGGACACCGATACGAGCAGTACTTC. This encodes CSAREPGHRYEQYF.

The chain recombines TRBV7-2 with TRBJ2-3; 8 bases line up with TRBD2. CDR1 is SGHTA, CDR2 FQGNSA, per germline. V lost 5 bases to trimming and J lost 8 bases; unmatched junction nucleotides: 9. This CDR3 is 14 amino acids long. CDR3 in DNA: TGTGCCAGCAGCCATTCCCGGGAGGGGGTTACGCAGTATTTT. Translation gives CASSHSREGVTQYF.

The chain recombines TRBV28 with TRBJ1-4, with 9 bases fitting TRBD1. V dropped 4 bases and J dropped 7; count of bases not matched to a gene: 4. CDR3 length: 14 residues. CDR1 is MDHEN and CDR2 is SYDVKM in the germline V gene. The DNA of the CDR3 is TGTGCCAGCAGTTCGCCGGGACAGGGTGAAAAACTGTTTTTT. The encoded protein is CASSSPGQGEKLFF.

The gene calls are TRBV28 and TRBJ2-5, with a possible D match to TRBD2 (5 bases). Germline lookup yields CDR1 MDHEN and CDR2 SYDVKM. Trimming removed 6 bases at V and 9 bases at J, with 17 bases between. The CDR3 runs 13 residues. CDR3 sequence reads: CASRIGDPGAQYF. The CDR3 nucleotides are TGTGCCAGCAGAATCGGGGATCCCGGGGCCCAGTACTTC. The full variable domain, in which reference TRBV28 and TRBJ2-5 provide the parts outside the CDR3, is DVKVTQSSRYLVKRTGEKVFLECVQDMDHENMFWYRQDPGLGLRLIYFSYDVKMKEKGDIPEGYSVSREKKERFSLILESASTNQTSMYLCASRIGDPGAQYFGPGTRLLVL.

For this clonotype: A much larger clone differs from this one at a single base, so this may be a read error. The chain combines TRBV7-3 with TRBJ1-3, with D tentatively TRBD1 (6 bases). Trimming removed 5 bases from V and 4 bases from J, with 9 bases in between. The CDR3 spans 13 residues. CDR1 SGHTA and CDR2 FQGTGA come from the germline V gene. The CDR3 DNA follows: TGTGCCAGCAGCCAAGGACAGGGAAACACCATATATTTT. It codes for CASSQGQGNTIYF.

The chain is built from TRBV28 and TRBJ2-1; 10 bases are a match to TRBD1. The CDR3 extends over 15 amino acids. Trimming removed 7 bases from V and 6 bases from J; junction bases left unmatched: 9. In germline, CDR1 is MDHEN, CDR2 SYDVKM. This chain's CDR3 is CASTTGTGEFNEQFF. The CDR3 bases are TGTGCCAGCACCACCGGGACAGGGGAGTTCAATGAGCAGTTCTTC.

This clonotype was seen ten or more times. V is TRBV28 and J is TRBJ1-1; no clear D. From germline, CDR1 is MDHEN and CDR2 SYDVKM. V was cut by 3 bases and J by 0 bases, with 11 bases left in between. The CDR3 has 15 residues. CDR3 sequence: CASSFGGRLNTEAFF. CDR3 sequence (DNA): TGTGCCAGCAGTTTTGGAGGGAGACTGAACACTGAAGCTTTCTTT.

In the case of this clonotype: Mismatch with germline at one junction end may stem from a read error. CDR3 in DNA: TGTGCCAGCAGCTTAATGCAGGGCGTGGATGAAAAACTGCTTTTT. Its translation: CASSLMQGVDEKLLF. The chain links TRBV7-9 to TRBJ1-4; the D gene is possibly TRBD1 (5 bases). Germline V gene data show CDR1 as SEHNR and CDR2 as FQNEAQ (reference sequence). The CDR3 totals 15 residues.

To note about this clonotype: One end of the junction is discordant with germline, which a read error may explain. This sequence joins TRBV6-1 and TRBJ2-6, with no clear D. CDR1 is MNHNS, CDR2 SASEGT, per germline. This CDR3 is built from 15 residues. This chain's CDR3 is CASSQAEPGANVLTF. CDR3 DNA: TGTGCCAGCAGTCAAGCAGAACCTGGGGCCAACGTCCTGACTTTC.

The chain combines TRBV20-1 with TRBJ1-1; 7 nucleotides match TRBD1. Losses at the gene ends were 4 bases for V and 0 bases for J; bases not matched to a gene: 2. Germline V gene lookup returns CDR1 DFQATT and CDR2 SNEGSKA (reference sequence). CDR3 size: 13 residues. CDR3 protein: CSAIRGMNTEAFF. The CDR3 bases are TGCAGTGCTATCAGGGGGATGAACACTGAAGCTTTCTTT.

In this sample, this clonotype turned up many times. CDR3 DNA: TGTGCCAGTACCCTAGACACAGGGTACAATCAGCCCCAGCATTTT. Translated: CASTLDTGYNQPQHF. The chain employs TRBV19 and TRBJ1-5; maybe TRBD1 (6 bases). The CDR3 is made up of 15 amino acids. The ends were cut back, 7 bases at V and 3 bases at J, with 16 bases in the middle. Germline values: CDR1 LNHDA, CDR2 SQIVND (reference sequence).

V is TRBV28 and J is TRBJ2-1, with 9 positions matching TRBD2. The germline CDR1 and CDR2 sequences are MDHEN and SYDVKM. J lost 7 bases, V lost 2 bases, and 6 bases had no gene match. There are 15 residues in the CDR3. CDR3 DNA: TGTGCCAGCAGTTTAGGTCTAGCGGGAAGGAATGAGCAGTTCTTC. This translates into CASSLGLAGRNEQFF.

This clonotype was detected many times. The V and J genes are TRBV28 and TRBJ1-6; maybe TRBD1 (5 bases). The germline V gene encodes CDR1 MDHEN and CDR2 SYDVKM. V dropped 6 bases and J dropped 10 bases, with 16 bases sitting between them. The CDR3 has 14 residues. The DNA for the CDR3 is TGTGCCAGCAGCTCTCAGGGACCGAGCTCACCCCTCCACTTT. The encoded protein is CASSSQGPSSPLHF. Full variable domain (remainder filled in from reference TRBV28 and TRBJ1-6): DVKVTQSSRYLVKRTGEKVFLECVQDMDHENMFWYRQDPGLGLRLIYFSYDVKMKEKGDIPEGYSVSREKKERFSLILESASTNQTSMYLCASSSQGPSSPLHFGNGTRLTVT.

The CDR3 coding sequence is TGTGCCAGCAGTCTCTTCAAGGGCAATGAGCAGTTCTTC. Residues: CASSLFKGNEQFF. The chain has TRBV12-3 or TRBV12-4 and TRBJ2-1; no definite D call. This CDR3 region has 13 residues. V was pared by 5 bases and J by 6 bases, with 11 bases between.

The chain combines TRBV19 with TRBJ1-5, with no clear D. Germline V CDR1 and CDR2: LNHDA, SQIVND (reference sequence). The V gene lost 8 bases and the J gene lost 0 bases, with 14 bases spanning the gap. The CDR3 runs to 15 residues. CDR3 region: CASVKGVDSNQPQHF. CDR3 DNA: TGTGCCAGTGTGAAGGGTGTGGATAGCAATCAGCCCCAGCATTTT.

The V gene is TRBV5-1, the J gene TRBJ2-2; 8 positions agree with TRBD2. There are 13 residues in the CDR3. Trimming removed 5 bases from V and 3 bases from J; junction bases left unmatched: 0. Germline CDR1 SGHRS, CDR2 YFSETQ. The CDR3 loop reads CASRTSDTGELFF. The CDR3 DNA is TGCGCCAGCAGGACTAGCGACACCGGGGAGCTGTTTTTT.